A single sample is the source of the 15 T cell receptor beta chains below, sequenced in a study of T-cell reconstitution after alpha-beta-depleted transplantation in children. Preparation of the TCRbeta library used unique molecular identifiers. TCRdb fed the PCR reads into MiXCR, producing one record per CDR3 protein. The sample includes 350,000 to 400,000 distinct CDR3 sequences, about a fifth of them seen just once. The material was PBMCs from the stem cell graft donor, obtained from the stem cell graft. The receptors here all came from a human donor who donated a stem cell graft to a child with acute myeloid leukemia.

This clonotype was counted between two and nine times. V usage is TRBV20-1 and J usage is TRBJ2-7; 7 bases are a match to TRBD2. The CDR3 is made up of 14 amino acids. The V gene end was trimmed by 3 bases and the J gene end by 7 bases; junction bases not matched to a gene: 12. Germline V CDR1 and CDR2: DFQATT, SNEGSKA (reference sequence). The CDR3 DNA is TGCAGTGCTAGTTCCGTGGGAGGGCCGAGGGAGCAGTACTTC. Translated: CSASSVGGPREQYF.

This clonotype appeared many times. This chain uses TRBV29-1 with TRBJ2-1; 14 nucleotides line up with TRBD2. V shed 4 bases, J shed 8 bases, and the junction held 7 bases outside the gene matches. Looked up from germline, CDR1 is SQVTM and CDR2 is ANQGSEA. The CDR3 covers 15 residues. CDR3 protein: CSVGWVGLAGDEQFF. The CDR3 DNA reads as TGCAGCGTTGGTTGGGTGGGACTAGCGGGAGATGAGCAGTTCTTC.

The chain carries TRBV28 and TRBJ2-7, with D unresolved. The germline V and J ends were trimmed by 5 bases and 6 bases, with 17 bases remaining between them. The CDR3 totals 14 residues. CDR1 is MDHEN, CDR2 SYDVKM, per germline. The CDR3 sequence is CASSQPGLILEQYF. CDR3 DNA: TGTGCCAGCAGTCAACCGGGCCTAATCCTCGAGCAGTACTTC.

Ten or more counts support this clonotype. The chain recombines TRBV29-1 with TRBJ2-1; maybe TRBD2 (6 bases). The CDR3 covers 13 residues. Germline V gene lookup returns CDR1 SQVTM and CDR2 ANQGSEA. V lost 1 base and J lost 8, with 12 bases in between. The CDR3 coding sequence is TGCAGCGTTGAAGTCGGGAGTCGAGATGAGCAGTTCTTC. Residues: CSVEVGSRDEQFF.

This clonotype was seen many times. The chain employs TRBV29-1 and TRBJ2-1, with D possibly being TRBD1 or TRBD2 (6 bases each). This CDR3 spans 13 amino acids. Germline CDR1 and CDR2: SQVTM and ANQGSEA. Trimming pared 7 bases from V and 6 bases from J, leaving 16 bases between. The CDR3 reads CSGGAGLANEQFF. The CDR3 coding sequence is TGCAGCGGGGGGGCTGGGCTAGCCAATGAGCAGTTCTTC.

The genes are TRBV29-1 and TRBJ2-7; 7 nucleotides agree with TRBD2. With V trimmed by 6 bases and J by 3 bases, 11 bases remained unmatched. This CDR3 region has 14 residues. Per the germline V gene, CDR1 is SQVTM and CDR2 is ANQGSEA. Here the CDR3 reads CSVATAGEIYEQYF. CDR3 nucleotide sequence: TGCAGCGTCGCGACTGCGGGAGAGATCTACGAGCAGTACTTC.

The chain couples TRBV12-3 or TRBV12-4 to TRBJ1-1; D perhaps matches TRBD1 (5 bases). The CDR3 extends over 14 amino acids. V was clipped by 3 bases and J by 3 bases, with 11 bases between them. CDR3 region: CASSFAGLDTEAFF. The CDR3 DNA is TGTGCCAGCAGTTTCGCAGGGCTAGACACTGAAGCTTTCTTT.

The V call is TRBV9, the J call TRBJ1-1; no reliable D call. The V end was cut by 4 bases, the J end by 4 bases, with 8 bases between. The V gene's germline CDR1 is SGDLS and CDR2 YYNGEE. The CDR3 contains 12 residues. The CDR3, as DNA: TGTGCCAGCAGCCCCTTGAGCACTGAAGCTTTCTTT. This sequence encodes CASSPLSTEAFF.

In this sample, this clonotype turned up many times. This rearrangement joins TRBV12-3 or TRBV12-4 to TRBJ2-2; no reliable D call. V was trimmed by 5 bases and J by 3 bases, leaving 4 bases between them. The CDR3 has 12 residues. The CDR3 reads CASSVDTGELFF. In DNA form, the CDR3 reads TGTGCCAGCAGTGTAGACACCGGGGAGCTGTTTTTT.

The DNA of the CDR3 is TGTGCCAGCAGCAATAGCGGTCCCACAGATACGCAGTATTTT. It translates to CASSNSGPTDTQYF. V and J are TRBV7-2 and TRBJ2-3, with a tentative D call TRBD2 (6 bases). In germline, CDR1 is SGHTA, CDR2 FQGNSA. V dropped 5 bases and J dropped 2 bases, with 11 bases sitting between them. The CDR3 contains 14 residues. Supplemented by reference TRBV7-2 and TRBJ2-3, the full variable domain reads GAGVSQSPSNKVTEKGKDVELRCDPISGHTALYWYRQSLGQGLEFLIYFQGNSAPDKSGLPSDRFSAERTGGSVSTLTIQRTQQEDSAVYLCASSNSGPTDTQYFGPGTRLTVL.

The chain carries TRBV28 and TRBJ2-1, with 10 nucleotides matching TRBD1. The germline V gene encodes CDR1 MDHEN and CDR2 SYDVKM. With V trimmed by 4 bases and J by 8 bases, 5 bases remained unmatched. The CDR3 is 14 residues long. Written as DNA, the CDR3 is TGTGCCAGCAGTTGGACAGGGGGAGGAGATGAGCAGTTCTTC. Its translation: CASSWTGGGDEQFF.

The chain recombines TRBV28 with TRBJ1-2; possible D gene TRBD1, 6 bases. From germline, CDR1 is MDHEN and CDR2 SYDVKM. Trimming stripped 7 bases from V and 3 bases from J, with 18 bases between. This CDR3 comprises 15 residues. The CDR3 nucleotides read TGTGCCAGCAAACCTCAGGGGCAGGGGTACTATGGCTACACCTTC. It translates to CASKPQGQGYYGYTF.

This clonotype showed up just once. The final CDR3 position lacks the conserved phenylalanine or tryptophan, pointing to a likely read error. J is TRBJ1-1 and V is TRBV5-1, with TRBD1 matching over 8 bases. Per the germline V gene, CDR1 is SGHRS and CDR2 is YFSETQ. Trimming took 4 bases from V and 7 from J; bases not matched to a gene: 6. The CDR3 has 13 residues. The CDR3 nucleotides are TGCGCCAGCAGCGTACAGGGGGAGGTTGAAGCTTTCTCT. As protein: CASSVQGEVEAFS.

The J gene is TRBJ1-1, the V gene TRBV7-9, with 8 bases that match TRBD1. The CDR3 extends over 15 amino acids. The germline gives CDR1 SEHNR, CDR2 FQNEAQ (reference sequence). V shed 4 bases, J shed 5 bases, and the junction held 9 bases outside the gene matches. CDR3 region: CASSSRDRGKTEAFF. DNA for the CDR3: TGTGCCAGCAGCTCTCGAGACAGGGGAAAGACTGAAGCTTTCTTT.

At least ten counts were recorded for this clonotype. The chain employs TRBV27 and TRBJ2-7; TRBD1 matches at 7 bases. J gave up 3 bases and V 5 bases, and 4 bases lay outside the gene matches. There are 13 residues in the CDR3. The germline V gene encodes CDR1 MNHEY and CDR2 SMNVEV (reference sequence). In nucleotides, the CDR3 is TGTGCCAGCAGTCGGACAGGACTCTACGAGCAGTACTTC. The encoded protein is CASSRTGLYEQYF.